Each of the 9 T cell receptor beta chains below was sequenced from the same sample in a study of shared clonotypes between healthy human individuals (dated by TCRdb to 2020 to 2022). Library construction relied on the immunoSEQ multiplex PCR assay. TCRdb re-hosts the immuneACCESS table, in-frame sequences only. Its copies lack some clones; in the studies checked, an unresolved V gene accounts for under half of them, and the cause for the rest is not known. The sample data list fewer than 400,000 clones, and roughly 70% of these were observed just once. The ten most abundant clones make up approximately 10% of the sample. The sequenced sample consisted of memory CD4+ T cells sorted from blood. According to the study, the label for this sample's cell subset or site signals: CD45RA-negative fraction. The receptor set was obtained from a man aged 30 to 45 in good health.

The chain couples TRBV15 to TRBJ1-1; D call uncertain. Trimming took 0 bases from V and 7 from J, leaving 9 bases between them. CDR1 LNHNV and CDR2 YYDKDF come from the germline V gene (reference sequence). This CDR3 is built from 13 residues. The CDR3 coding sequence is TGTGCCACCAGCAGAGATCCTGCCGGTGAAGCTTTCTTT. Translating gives CATSRDPAGEAFF.

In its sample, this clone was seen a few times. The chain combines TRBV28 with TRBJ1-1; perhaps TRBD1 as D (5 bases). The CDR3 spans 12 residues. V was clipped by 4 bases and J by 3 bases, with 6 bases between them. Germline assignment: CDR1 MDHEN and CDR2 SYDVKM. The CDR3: CASSWGDTEAFF. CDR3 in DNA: TGTGCCAGCAGTTGGGGGGACACTGAAGCTTTCTTT.

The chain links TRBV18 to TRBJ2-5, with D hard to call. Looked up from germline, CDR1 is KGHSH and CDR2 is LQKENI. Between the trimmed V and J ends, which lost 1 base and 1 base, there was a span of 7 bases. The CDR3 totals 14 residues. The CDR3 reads CASSPQQTQETQYF. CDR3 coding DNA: TGTGCCAGCTCACCACAACAGACCCAAGAGACCCAGTACTTC. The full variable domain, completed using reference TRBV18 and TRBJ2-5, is NAGVMQNPRHLVRRRGQEARLRCSPMKGHSHVYWYRQLPEEGLKFMVYLQKENIIDESGMPKERFSAEFPKEGPSILRIQQVVRGDSAAYFCASSPQQTQETQYFGPGTRLLVL.

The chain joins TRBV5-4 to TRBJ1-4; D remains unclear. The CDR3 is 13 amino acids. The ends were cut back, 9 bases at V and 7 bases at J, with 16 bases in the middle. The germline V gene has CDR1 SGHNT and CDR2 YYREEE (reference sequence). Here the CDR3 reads CATRYGMTEKLFF. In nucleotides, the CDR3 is TGTGCCACGCGCTACGGAATGACTGAAAAACTGTTTTTT.

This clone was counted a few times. DNA of the CDR3: TGCGCCAGCAGCTTTGAGGGGCAGGGCGGCTACACCTTC. Protein: CASSFEGQGGYTF. The chain is built from TRBV5-1 and TRBJ1-2, with D possibly TRBD1 on 5 matching bases. Between the trimmed V and J ends, which lost 2 bases and 8 bases, there was a span of 13 bases. Germline V gene data show CDR1 as SGHRS and CDR2 as YFSETQ. This CDR3 has 13 residues.

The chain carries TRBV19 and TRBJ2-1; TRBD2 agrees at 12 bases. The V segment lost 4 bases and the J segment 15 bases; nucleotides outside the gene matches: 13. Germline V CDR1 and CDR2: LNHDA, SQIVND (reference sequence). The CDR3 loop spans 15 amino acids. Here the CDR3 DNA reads TGTGCCAGTAGTACAAAGACTAGCGGGAGCCCACGGCCGTTCTTC. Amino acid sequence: CASSTKTSGSPRPFF. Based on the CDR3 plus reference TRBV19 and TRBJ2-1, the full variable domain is DGGITQSPKYLFRKEGQNVTLSCEQNLNHDAMYWYRQDPGQGLRLIYYSQIVNDFQKGDIAEGYSVSREKKESFPLTVTSAQKNPTAFYLCASSTKTSGSPRPFFGPGTRLTVL.

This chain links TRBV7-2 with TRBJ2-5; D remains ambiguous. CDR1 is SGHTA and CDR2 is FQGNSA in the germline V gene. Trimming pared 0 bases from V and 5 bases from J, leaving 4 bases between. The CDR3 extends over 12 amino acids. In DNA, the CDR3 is TGTGCCAGCAGCTTAGCGCTGGAGACCCAGTACTTC. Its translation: CASSLALETQYF.

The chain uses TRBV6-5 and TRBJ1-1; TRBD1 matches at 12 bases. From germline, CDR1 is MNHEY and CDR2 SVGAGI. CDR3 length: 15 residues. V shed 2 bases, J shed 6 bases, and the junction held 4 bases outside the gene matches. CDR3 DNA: TGTGCCAGCAGTTACCGCGGGACAGGGGGCTCTGAAGCTTTCTTT. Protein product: CASSYRGTGGSEAFF.

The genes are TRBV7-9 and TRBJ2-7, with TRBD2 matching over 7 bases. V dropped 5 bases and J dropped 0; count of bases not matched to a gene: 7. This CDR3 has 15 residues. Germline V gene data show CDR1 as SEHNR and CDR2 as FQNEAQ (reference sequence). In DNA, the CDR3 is TGTGCCAGCAGCGCCGGGGGGATAAGCTCCTACGAGCAGTACTTC. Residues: CASSAGGISSYEQYF.